This T cell receptor beta chain was recovered during a study of vaccination and CD4 T cells after COVID-19. Study-level information: Post-vaccine specimens were obtained a median 72 days after dose two (range 14 to 241).

The germline CDR1 and CDR2 sequences are SGHTA and FQGTGA. Germline trimming cut 4 bases from V and 5 bases from J; bases unmatched to any gene: 2. The CDR3 has 14 amino acids. Cultured CD4+ T-cell DNA underwent Oncomine TCR Beta short-read sequencing. MiXCR was run by TCRdb on the PCR reads, yielding one entry per CDR3 protein. Of approximately 13,000 distinct CDR3 sequences detected, 55% to 75% appear once; the ten largest clones hold 6.2%. On this clonotype itself: Its specificity is unknown.

Treatment denoted: approximately 10-day PBMC culture with coronavirus spike peptide pools or control peptides (ViraFEST assay). Expansion of antigen-specific T cells with peptide pools by ViraFEST preceded sequencing of TCRs. This sequence was found in a human donor who had recovered from COVID-19. The chain links TRBV7-3 to TRBJ2-1; 10 bases agree with TRBD1. The sample taken for sequencing was CD4+ T cells from blood, cultured in vitro. CDR3 DNA: TGTGCCAGCAGCTCCGGGACAGGGGACAATGAGCAGTTCTTC. It specifies CASSSGTGDNEQFF.